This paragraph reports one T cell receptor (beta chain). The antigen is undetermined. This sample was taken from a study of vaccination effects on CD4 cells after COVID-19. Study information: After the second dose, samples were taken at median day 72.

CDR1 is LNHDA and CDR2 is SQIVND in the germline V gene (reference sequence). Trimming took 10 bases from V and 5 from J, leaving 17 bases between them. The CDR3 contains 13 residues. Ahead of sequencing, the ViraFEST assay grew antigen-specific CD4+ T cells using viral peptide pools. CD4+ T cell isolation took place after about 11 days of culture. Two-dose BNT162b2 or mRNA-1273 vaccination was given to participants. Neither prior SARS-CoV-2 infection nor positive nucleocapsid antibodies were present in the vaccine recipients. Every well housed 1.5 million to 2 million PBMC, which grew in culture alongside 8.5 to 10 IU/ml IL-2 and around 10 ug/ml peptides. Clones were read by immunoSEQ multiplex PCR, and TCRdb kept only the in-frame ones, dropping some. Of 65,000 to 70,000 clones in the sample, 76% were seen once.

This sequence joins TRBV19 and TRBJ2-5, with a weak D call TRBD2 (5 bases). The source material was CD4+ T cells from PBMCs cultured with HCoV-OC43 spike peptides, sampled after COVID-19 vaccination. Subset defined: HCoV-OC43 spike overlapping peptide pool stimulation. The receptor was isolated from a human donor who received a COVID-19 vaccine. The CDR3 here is CATQATRGETQYF. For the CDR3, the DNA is TGTGCCACGCAAGCCACTAGAGGGGAGACCCAGTACTTC. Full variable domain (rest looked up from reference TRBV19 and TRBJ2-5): DGGITQSPKYLFRKEGQNVTLSCEQNLNHDAMYWYRQDPGQGLRLIYYSQIVNDFQKGDIAEGYSVSREKKESFPLTVTSAQKNPTAFYLCATQATRGETQYFGPGTRLLVL.